This T cell receptor beta chain was recorded in a study of blood T cell repertoires in COVID-19. Study in general: T cells, B-cell-depleted T cells, or PBMCs provided the cDNA or gDNA that served as material.

TCRdb's table, derived via immunoSEQ multiplex PCR, lists solely in-frame clones and lacks some. The repertoire holds about 59,000 clones, about nine tenths seen once, with around 9.4% in the top ten. The CDR3 extends over 14 amino acids. Trimming removed 4 bases from V and 10 bases from J, with 14 bases in between. The V gene's germline CDR1 is KGHSH and CDR2 LQKENI. Specimen: peripheral blood. The sequence was obtained from a human donor in a cohort sampled during active COVID-19. V gene TRBV18 combines with J gene TRBJ1-6, with D tentatively TRBD1 (6 bases). CDR3 amino acids: CASSLSGVRSPLHF. CDR3 sequence (DNA): TGTGCCAGCTCACTCTCAGGGGTTCGATCACCCCTCCACTTT.